This T cell receptor (beta chain) derives from a study of blood T cell repertoires in COVID-19. Original processing methods: Amplified reference gene primers provided the basis for estimating nucleated cell counts. This table comes from immunoSEQ multiplex PCR, and its TCRdb copy is limited to in-frame clones, with some not included. That table supplies the V and J calls and clone size; D and trimming were determined from the DNA. The sample shows around 50,000 clones, approximately 81% of them seen only once. The germline CDR1 and CDR2 sequences are SGHKS and YYEKEE (reference sequence). With V trimmed by 4 bases and J by 7 bases, 4 bases remained unmatched. This CDR3 is 13 amino acids long.

This receptor was taken from a man aged 35-49 years with active COVID-19. This chain links TRBV5-5 with TRBJ1-1, with TRBD1 identical over 10 bases. Sequences were obtained from peripheral blood. The CDR3 nucleotides are TGTGCCAGCAGCATCGGGACAGGGGATGAAGCTTTCTTT. It encodes CASSIGTGDEAFF.